This record concerns one T cell receptor beta chain sequence. The target of this receptor is not known. Base qualities are missing; no much larger clone stands one base away. The library was built by means of 5' RACE. TCRdb records Illumina HiSeq 2500 as the sequencer. A second about 7 to 11 cycle PCR used a sample-barcoded 5' primer and a J-beta primer mix. A unique molecular identifier was introduced onto each TCR beta cDNA molecule by a template-switch 5' adaptor carrying 12 random nucleotides. At least 3 million CDR3-containing paired-end reads were obtained from each sample. First-strand cDNA was synthesized from all RNA with the Mint cDNA synthesis kit, primed by a TRBC-specific oligonucleotide. All cDNA was treated with uracil-DNA glycosylase and then went through a first 18-cycle PCR with the universal primers M1SS and BC2_uni_R. In the authors' own workflow: For normalization, 1 million high-quality reads were randomly selected from each sample, with every read carrying a distinct molecular identifier. Reads with shared molecular identifiers were discarded instead of being binned into consensus sequences. CDR3 identification, clonotype clustering and error correction used MiTCR with a Q25 quality threshold and the strictest error-elimination algorithm. A nonparametric unseen species model with Euler transformation was used to estimate lower-bound total TCR beta diversity. In TCRdb, the public reads were trimmed at Q25 with fastp and aligned with MiXCR, with productive beta chains retained. Entries are consolidated by CDR3 protein sequence, retaining the most common genes and DNA. These V and J calls rely on TCRdb rather than the paper's analysis. Across this sample there are about 1.5 million distinct CDR3 sequences, with roughly 43% seen only once. The ten largest clones represent approximately 4.1% of the sample.

These data belong to a study of blood T cells in healthy people across ages (dated by TCRdb to 2013 to 2016). Background for the entire study: In model experiments, roughly one uniquely barcoded TCR beta cDNA molecule per two T cells was captured by template switching. The study measured age-related changes in TCR beta repertoire diversity using deep sequencing normalized with unique cDNA molecular identifiers. For two donors (one aged 18 to 30 and one aged 80 or older), the study analyzed two additional independent replicas of 1 million unique cDNA reads from the same blood draw. To avoid experimental bias, donors of different ages were spread randomly across the sequencing lanes. Donors were grouped into four age groups: young (average 16 years), middle-aged (under 40), aged (over 55) and long-lived (over 80).

The CDR3 sequence holds 13 residues, the cysteine and phenylalanine included. Only CDR3 DNA remains: 39 bases, in frame from the first base. The V and J ends are trimmed by 1 base and 7 bases, leaving 10 bases between them. According to the germline V gene (reference sequence), CDR1 reads LGHDT and CDR2 reads YNNKEL. The donors were about 40 Caucasian individuals from Russia, aged about 6 to 95 years, who were systemically healthy. Around 10 milliliters of peripheral blood were drawn from each donor into EDTA-treated Vacutainer tubes. Ficoll-Paque density-gradient centrifugation was used to isolate PBMCs, with at least 7 million per sample. Trizol reagent was used to extract total RNA from the PBMCs, yielding at least 5 micrograms per sample. For every donor, an aliquot of PBMCs went through flow cytometry to measure the percentages of naive CD45RAhigh/CD27high T cells. What the study reported, not specific to this receptor: Total diversity estimates from one million sequenced T cells were considered lower bounds and underestimates. Observed TCR beta diversity per million T cells fell roughly linearly with age, and a significant reduction was already apparent by age approximately 40. The CMV infection status of donors was not known, potentially confounding age-related changes in expanded clonotypes. There was a strong correlation between observed TCR beta diversity and the percentage of naive T cells measured by flow cytometry. Compared with the aged group, the long-lived group had more naive CD4+ T cells, fewer expanded clones and increased TCR diversity, a pattern suggesting age selection. Conclusive comparison of naive and antigen-experienced compartments was prevented by the profiling of bulk unsorted PBMCs.

The sequence is built from TRBV3-1 and TRBJ1-2, with no D gene named confidently. The source material was blood. The receptor's source is a woman aged 18-35 years in good health. The DNA is TGTGCCAGCAGCCAAGCAGCTGGGTCTGGCTACACCTTC. Translated, this is CASSQAAGSGYTF.